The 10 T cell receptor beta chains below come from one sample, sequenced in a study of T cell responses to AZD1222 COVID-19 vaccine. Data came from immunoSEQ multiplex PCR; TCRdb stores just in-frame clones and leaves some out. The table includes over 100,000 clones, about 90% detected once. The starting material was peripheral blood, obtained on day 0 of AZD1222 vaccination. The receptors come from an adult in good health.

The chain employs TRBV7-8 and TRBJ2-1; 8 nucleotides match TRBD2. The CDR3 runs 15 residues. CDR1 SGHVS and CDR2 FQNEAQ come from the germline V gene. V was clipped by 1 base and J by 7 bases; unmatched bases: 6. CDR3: CASSLGTGGLNEQFF. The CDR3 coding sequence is TGTGCCAGCAGCTTAGGGACGGGGGGGCTTAATGAGCAGTTCTTC.

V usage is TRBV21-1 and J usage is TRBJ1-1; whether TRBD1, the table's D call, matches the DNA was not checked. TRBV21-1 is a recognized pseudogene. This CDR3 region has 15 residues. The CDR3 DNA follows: TGTGCCAGCAGCGGCCGAACAGGGTTGAACACTGAAGCTTTCTTT. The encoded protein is CASSGRTGLNTEAFF.

CDR3 in DNA: TGTGCCAGCAGCTTAGTTGTAAAGGGGAATTCACCCCTCCACTTT. Translation: CASSLVVKGNSPLHF. V and J are TRBV7-2 and TRBJ1-6; possibly TRBD1 for D (5 bases). The CDR3 is made up of 15 amino acids. CDR1 SGHTA and CDR2 FQGNSA come from the germline V gene. The V gene lost 1 base and the J gene lost 7 bases, with 11 bases spanning the gap. Supplemented by reference TRBV7-2 and TRBJ1-6, the full variable domain reads GAGVSQSPSNKVTEKGKDVELRCDPISGHTALYWYRQSLGQGLEFLIYFQGNSAPDKSGLPSDRFSAERTGGSVSTLTIQRTQQEDSAVYLCASSLVVKGNSPLHFGNGTRLTVT.

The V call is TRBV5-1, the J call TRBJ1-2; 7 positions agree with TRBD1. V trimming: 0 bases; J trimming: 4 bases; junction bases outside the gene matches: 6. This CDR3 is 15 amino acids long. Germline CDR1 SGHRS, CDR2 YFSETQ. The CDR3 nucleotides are TGCGCCAGCAGCTTGGCCGGGACAGAAAGCTATGGCTACACCTTC. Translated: CASSLAGTESYGYTF. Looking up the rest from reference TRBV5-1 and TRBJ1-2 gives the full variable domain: KAGVTQTPRYLIKTRGQQVTLSCSPISGHRSVSWYQQTPGQGLQFLFEYFSETQRNKGNFPGRFSGRQFSNSRSEMNVSTLELGDSALYLCASSLAGTESYGYTFGSGTRLTVV.

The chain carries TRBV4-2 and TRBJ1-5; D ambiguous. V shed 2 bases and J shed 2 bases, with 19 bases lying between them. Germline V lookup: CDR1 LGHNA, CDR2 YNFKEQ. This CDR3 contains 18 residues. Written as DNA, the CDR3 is TGTGCCAGCAGCCAATGGGGTAATGCCCGAGTAGGCAATCAGCCCCAGCATTTT. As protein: CASSQWGNARVGNQPQHF.

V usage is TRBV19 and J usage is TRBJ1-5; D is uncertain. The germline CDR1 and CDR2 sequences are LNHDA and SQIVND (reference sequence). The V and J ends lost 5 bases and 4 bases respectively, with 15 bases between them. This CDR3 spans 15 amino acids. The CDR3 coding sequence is TGTGCCAGTAGTCCCCTACGGGGAGGGAATCAGCCCCAGCATTTT. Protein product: CASSPLRGGNQPQHF. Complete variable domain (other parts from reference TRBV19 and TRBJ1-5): DGGITQSPKYLFRKEGQNVTLSCEQNLNHDAMYWYRQDPGQGLRLIYYSQIVNDFQKGDIAEGYSVSREKKESFPLTVTSAQKNPTAFYLCASSPLRGGNQPQHFGDGTRLSIL.

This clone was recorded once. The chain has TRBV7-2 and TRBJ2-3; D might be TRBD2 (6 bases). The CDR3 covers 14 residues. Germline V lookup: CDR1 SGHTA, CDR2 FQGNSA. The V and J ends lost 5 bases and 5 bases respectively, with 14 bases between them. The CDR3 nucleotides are TGTGCCAGCAGCCCCCGGCGGGATAAAGATACGCAGTATTTT. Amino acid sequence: CASSPRRDKDTQYF.

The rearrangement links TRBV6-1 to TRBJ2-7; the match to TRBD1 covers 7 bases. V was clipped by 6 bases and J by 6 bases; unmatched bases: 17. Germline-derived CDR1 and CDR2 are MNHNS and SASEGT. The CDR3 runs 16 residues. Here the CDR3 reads CASSELRPRQGSEQYF. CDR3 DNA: TGTGCCAGCAGCGAACTCCGCCCGAGACAGGGTAGCGAGCAGTACTTC.

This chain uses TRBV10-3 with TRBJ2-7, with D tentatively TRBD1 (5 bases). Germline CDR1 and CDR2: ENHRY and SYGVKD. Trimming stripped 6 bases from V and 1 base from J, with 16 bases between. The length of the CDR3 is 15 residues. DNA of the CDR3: TGTGCCATCAGGAAAACACAGGTCGGGTCCTACGAGCAGTACTTC. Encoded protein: CAIRKTQVGSYEQYF.

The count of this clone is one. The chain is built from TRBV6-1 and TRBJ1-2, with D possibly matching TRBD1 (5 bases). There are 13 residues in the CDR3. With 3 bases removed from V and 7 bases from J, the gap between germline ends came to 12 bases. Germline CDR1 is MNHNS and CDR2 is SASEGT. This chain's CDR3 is CASSETVLGGYTF. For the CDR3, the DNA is TGTGCCAGCAGTGAGACAGTGCTGGGTGGCTACACCTTC.